These 21 T cell receptor beta chains came from one sample sequenced in a study of T cell responses to AZD1222 COVID-19 vaccine (dated by TCRdb to the early 2020s). The method behind the library was the immunoSEQ multiplex PCR assay. This is the immuneACCESS table as TCRdb keeps it, with only in-frame sequences that have V and J called. A part of the clones is gone; compared with another copy, unresolved V genes explain less than half, and the rest is unexplained. This sample lists around 120,000 clones; just over 85% were detected once. The ten largest make up approximately 15% of the sample. The label giving this sample's time point can be read as: about 28 days (+/-7) after the second vaccine dose. Material: peripheral blood, obtained 28 days after the second AZD1222 dose. Source of these receptors: an adult who received the AZD1222 COVID-19 vaccine.

Here the CDR3 DNA reads TGTGCCAGCTCACCGCTACAGGGCTACGAGCAGTACTTC. It codes for CASSPLQGYEQYF. The chain has TRBV18 and TRBJ2-7; a weak D match, TRBD1 (6 bases). Germline V gene data show CDR1 as KGHSH and CDR2 as LQKENI. The CDR3 extends over 13 amino acids. V was clipped by 3 bases and J by 3 bases, with 9 bases between them. The full variable domain, completed using reference TRBV18 and TRBJ2-7, is NAGVMQNPRHLVRRRGQEARLRCSPMKGHSHVYWYRQLPEEGLKFMVYLQKENIIDESGMPKERFSAEFPKEGPSILRIQQVVRGDSAAYFCASSPLQGYEQYFGPGTRLTVT.

CDR3 sequence: CASSESPNRDTGELFF. The DNA for the CDR3 is TGCGCCAGCAGTGAGTCCCCGAATCGGGACACCGGGGAGCTGTTTTTT. V is TRBV10-1 and J is TRBJ2-2; no reliable D call. The CDR3 length is 16 residues. V lost 0 bases to trimming and J lost 3 bases, with 11 bases between them. CDR1 is WNHNN and CDR2 is SYGVQD in the germline V gene (reference sequence).

The chain combines TRBV5-1 with TRBJ1-1; D ambiguous. The CDR3 has 14 amino acids. V was shortened by 5 bases and J by 4 bases, with 15 bases between the two germline ends. CDR1 and CDR2 from the germline V gene are SGHRS and YFSETQ. CDR3 amino acids: CASRLSGWGTEAFF. In DNA form, the CDR3 reads TGCGCCAGCAGACTGTCCGGGTGGGGCACTGAAGCTTTCTTT.

About this clone itself: The same CDR3 also results from other DNA sequences found in this sample. The chain is built from TRBV6-5 and TRBJ1-3; TRBD1 matches 8 bases. The CDR3 contains 14 residues. Germline lookup yields CDR1 MNHEY and CDR2 SVGAGI. J was trimmed by 1 base and V by 6 bases; bases with no gene match: 2. The CDR3 coding sequence is TGTGCCAGCAGGCGGACAGGGTCTGGAAACACCATATATTTT. Translating gives CASRRTGSGNTIYF.

The chain carries TRBV2 and TRBJ2-7, with TRBD2 identical over 9 bases. The CDR3 spans 20 residues. Looked up from germline, CDR1 is SNHLY and CDR2 is FYNNEI. J gave up 5 bases and V 3 bases, and 23 bases lay outside the gene matches. In nucleotides, the CDR3 is TGTGCCAGCAGTGACTTTAAGACAGCTCCTCGACTAGCGGCAAGGGACGAGCAGTACTTC. It encodes CASSDFKTAPRLAARDEQYF.

The chain's CDR3 is CASTSGAQPQHF. DNA of the CDR3: TGTGCCAGCACCTCGGGGGCTCAGCCCCAGCATTTT. This chain connects TRBV12-3 or TRBV12-4 to TRBJ1-5; tentative D call: TRBD1 (6 bases). Trimming pared 7 bases from V and 6 bases from J, leaving 10 bases between. This CDR3 contains 12 residues.

The V gene is TRBV27, the J gene TRBJ2-7; D is uncertain. Germline CDR1 MNHEY, CDR2 SMNVEV (reference sequence). Trimming left V 7 bases short and J 6 bases short, with 10 bases between. CDR3 length: 11 residues. The CDR3 bases are TGTGCCAGCACCCCCGACGGCGAGCAGTACTTC. Its translation: CASTPDGEQYF.

The chain combines TRBV5-6 with TRBJ1-1; 7 nucleotides align to TRBD1. With 7 bases clipped from V and 3 bases from J, the junction kept 9 bases outside the gene matches. The CDR3 runs to 14 residues. Germline CDR1 reads SGHDT; CDR2 reads YYEEEE. This CDR3 is CASLSTGAYTEAFF. CDR3 bases: TGTGCCAGCCTAAGCACAGGGGCCTACACTGAAGCTTTCTTT. Together with reference TRBV5-6 and TRBJ1-1, the CDR3 gives the full variable domain: DAGVTQSPTHLIKTRGQQVTLRCSPKSGHDTVSWYQQALGQGPQFIFQYYEEEERQRGNFPDRFSGHQFPNYSSELNVNALLLGDSALYLCASLSTGAYTEAFFGQGTRLTVV.

V and J are TRBV7-3 and TRBJ2-2; TRBD2 is a possible D gene (5 bases). This CDR3 contains 15 residues. Trimming left V 2 bases short and J 4 bases short, with 11 bases between. Germline CDR1 and CDR2: SGHTA and FQGTGA. The CDR3 DNA sequence: TGTGCCAGCAGCTTACGAGGGTTTAGCACCGGGGAGCTGTTTTTT. Residues: CASSLRGFSTGELFF. The full variable domain, rest sourced from reference TRBV7-3 and TRBJ2-2, is GAGVSQTPSNKVTEKGKYVELRCDPISGHTALYWYRQSLGQGPEFLIYFQGTGAADDSGLPNDRFFAVRPEGSVSTLKIQRTERGDSAVYLCASSLRGFSTGELFFGEGSRLTVL.

This chain connects TRBV27 to TRBJ2-2; 9 nucleotides agree with TRBD1. V shed 5 bases, J shed 9 bases, and the junction held 7 bases outside the gene matches. Germline lookup yields CDR1 MNHEY and CDR2 SMNVEV (reference sequence). The CDR3 loop spans 14 amino acids. Here the CDR3 DNA reads TGTGCCAGCAGTCCGGGACAGGGTATCTGGGAGCTGTTTTTT. As protein: CASSPGQGIWELFF.

The chain has TRBV10-3 and TRBJ2-7; the D gene is possibly TRBD1 (5 bases). The CDR3 length is 14 residues. The germline V gene has CDR1 ENHRY and CDR2 SYGVKD. Trimming removed 6 bases at V and 4 bases at J, with 16 bases between. For the CDR3, the DNA is TGTGCCATCAGGTTAACCGACAGAAAATACGAGCAGTACTTC. This encodes CAIRLTDRKYEQYF.

V and J are TRBV7-2 and TRBJ2-1; 7 bases align to TRBD1. After removal of 4 bases from V and 2 bases from J, the junction contained 5 bases not matched to a gene. Germline-derived CDR1 and CDR2 are SGHTA and FQGNSA. The CDR3 is made up of 15 amino acids. CDR3 bases: TGTGCCAGCAGCTGGGAAGGGACAGCCTACAATGAGCAGTTCTTC. This sequence encodes CASSWEGTAYNEQFF.

The chain carries TRBV7-8 and TRBJ2-7; TRBD1 or TRBD2 may be the D gene (5 bases each). V was trimmed by 4 bases and J by 2 bases, leaving 12 bases between them. Germline CDR1 reads SGHVS; CDR2 reads FQNEAQ. This CDR3 spans 14 amino acids. The CDR3 protein is CASSSIRGPYEQYF. Written as DNA, the CDR3 is TGTGCCAGCAGCTCCATCCGGGGCCCCTACGAGCAGTACTTC.

The chain recombines TRBV11-2 with TRBJ1-3; no clear D gene. The CDR3 has 13 amino acids. The V end was cut by 0 bases, the J end by 2 bases, with 2 bases between. CDR1 and CDR2 (germline): SGHAT, FQNNGV. This CDR3 is CASSLDPGNTIYF. DNA for the CDR3: TGTGCCAGCAGCTTAGATCCTGGAAACACCATATATTTT.

This sequence joins TRBV19 and TRBJ2-7; 8 bases map to TRBD1. V trimming: 4 bases; J trimming: 2 bases; junction bases outside the gene matches: 7. Germline V gene sequence: CDR1 LNHDA, CDR2 SQIVND (reference sequence). The CDR3 runs 15 residues. For the CDR3, the DNA is TGTGCCAGTAGTAAATGGGACAGGACGCCCTACGAGCAGTACTTC. It codes for CASSKWDRTPYEQYF.

V and J are TRBV7-2 and TRBJ1-5; no clear D gene. Trimming took 1 base from V and 4 from J, leaving 2 bases between them. Per the germline V gene, CDR1 is SGHTA and CDR2 is FQGNSA. This CDR3 spans 12 amino acids. The CDR3 DNA sequence: TGTGCCAGCAGCTTAGATAATCAGCCCCAGCATTTT. This codes for CASSLDNQPQHF.

There are many counts of this clone. The CDR3 DNA reads as TGTGCCATCGGACAGGGGGACTACGAGCAGTACTTC. Its protein product is CAIGQGDYEQYF. V is TRBV2 and J is TRBJ2-7, with 10 bases lining up with TRBD1. This CDR3 comprises 12 residues. The J segment lost 3 bases and the V segment lost 10 bases, leaving 3 bases of the junction unmatched. Germline V gene data show CDR1 as SNHLY and CDR2 as FYNNEI.

The CDR3: CARTSGYQETQYF. The DNA for the CDR3 is TGTGCCAGGACTAGCGGGTACCAAGAGACCCAGTACTTC. The chain combines TRBV6-4 with TRBJ2-5, with 10 bases identical to TRBD2. Germline CDR1 reads MRHNA; CDR2 reads SNTAGT. There are 13 residues in the CDR3. The ends lost 9 bases at V and 0 bases at J; junction bases unmatched: 1.

The chain has TRBV9 and TRBJ1-3; D ambiguous. CDR3 length: 12 amino acids. From germline, CDR1 is SGDLS and CDR2 YYNGEE. Trimming removed 4 bases at V and 4 bases at J, with 6 bases between. CDR3 coding DNA: TGTGCCAGCAGCCCCCAGGGAAACACCATATATTTT. Translation gives CASSPQGNTIYF.

The genes are TRBV6-4 and TRBJ2-7; 7 nucleotides line up with TRBD2. Germline-derived CDR1 and CDR2 are MRHNA and SNTAGT. The CDR3 is 14 residues long. The trim removed 11 bases at V and 3 bases at J, leaving 13 bases unmatched. In DNA form, the CDR3 reads TGTGCCTATAAACGGGCGGGAGACATCTACGAGCAGTACTTC. As protein: CAYKRAGDIYEQYF.

The chain links TRBV5-4 to TRBJ2-7; the D gene is possibly TRBD1 (5 bases). With 0 bases removed from V and 5 bases from J, the gap between germline ends came to 12 bases. Germline V CDR1 and CDR2: SGHNT, YYREEE (reference sequence). There are 14 residues in the CDR3. In DNA form, the CDR3 reads TGTGCCAGCAGCTTGGTAGGGGCTAGGGACGAGCAGTACTTC. Translating it yields CASSLVGARDEQYF. The whole variable domain, filled in from reference TRBV5-4 and TRBJ2-7, reads ETGVTQSPTHLIKTRGQQVTLRCSSQSGHNTVSWYQQALGQGPQFIFQYYREEENGRGNFPPRFSGLQFPNYSSELNVNALELDDSALYLCASSLVGARDEQYFGPGTRLTVT.